This T cell receptor beta chain stems from a study of blood T cell repertoires in COVID-19. As for the study in general: T cells, B-cell-depleted T cells, or PBMCs provided the cDNA or gDNA that served as material.

CDR3 length equals 17 residues. V dropped 1 base and J dropped 3 bases, with 18 bases sitting between them. CDR1 and CDR2 (germline): LGHDT, YNNKEL (reference sequence). Per the authors' pipeline: Amplified reference gene primers provided the basis for estimating nucleated cell counts. Clones were read by immunoSEQ multiplex PCR, and TCRdb kept only the in-frame ones, dropping some. D and trimming were read from the DNA, whereas the V and J calls and clone size are those reported in that table. The sample holds around 200,000 clones, 86% seen once. Everyone who took part was 18 to 89 years old, and they came from 20 to 25 US areas. Categorization into cohorts depended on clinical history that participants reported.

Sequencing was performed on PBMCs or T cells enriched from blood (not recorded which). The rearrangement links TRBV3-1 (or the pseudogene TRBV3-2) to TRBJ2-5, with D tentatively TRBD1 (6 bases). The TCR sequence derives from a woman aged 40 to 55 with acute COVID-19. The chain's CDR3 is CASSQGDTRNTKETQYF. The CDR3 DNA reads as TGTGCCAGCAGCCAAGGGGACACGAGGAACACGAAAGAGACCCAGTACTTC.